Listed below are T cell receptor beta chains from one sample, sequenced in a study of control samples from healthy donors and cancer patients. TCRdb's table, derived via immunoSEQ multiplex PCR, lists solely in-frame clones and lacks some. The table has 150,000 to 200,000 clones, 85% to 95% seen once. Sequencing was performed on blood. The receptors here all came from a man aged 25-40 years in good health. Both conserved end residues are part of each CDR3. The order of the fields is CDR3 protein, CDR3 DNA, clone size, V gene, D gene, J gene. A D gene is named only where the DNA matches it firmly. Size tells how often a clone was seen (once, few, many) or the class of an expanded clone, and some rows leave it out.

CDR3: CASSGTGDQPQHF
DNA: TGTGCCAGCTCCGGGACAGGGGATCAGCCCCAGCATTTT
size: once
V: TRBV18
D: TRBD1
J: TRBJ1-5

CDR3: CASSFSGSVADTQYF
DNA: TGTGCCAGCAGCTTTAGCGGGAGCGTCGCAGATACGCAGTATTTT
size: .
V: TRBV7-8
D: TRBD2
J: TRBJ2-3

CDR3: CASSPRTSGTYEQYF
DNA: TGTGCCAGCAGCCCGAGGACTAGCGGGACCTACGAGCAGTACTTC
size: once
V: TRBV3-1/TRBV3-2
D: TRBD2
J: TRBJ2-7

CDR3: CASSMGQNYNEQFF
DNA: TGTGCCAGTAGTATGGGGCAGAACTACAATGAGCAGTTCTTC
size: .
V: TRBV19
D: .
J: TRBJ2-1

CDR3: CASDTSGQGISGELFF
DNA: TGCGCCAGCGATACGTCCGGACAGGGGATCTCCGGGGAGCTGTTTTTT
size: .
V: TRBV10-2
D: TRBD1
J: TRBJ2-2

CDR3: CASSQDRGQAGEAFF
DNA: TGCGCCAGCAGCCAAGATAGGGGACAGGCGGGTGAAGCTTTCTTT
size: .
V: TRBV4-1
D: TRBD1
J: TRBJ1-1

CDR3: CASSLQGGTGELFF
DNA: TGTGCCAGTAGCCTTCAGGGGGGGACCGGGGAGCTGTTTTTT
size: .
V: TRBV19
D: .
J: TRBJ2-2

CDR3: CASSQRRGLDEKLFF
DNA: TGTGCCAGCAGCCAACGCAGGGGGCTCGATGAAAAACTGTTTTTT
size: once
V: TRBV3-1/TRBV3-2
D: TRBD1
J: TRBJ1-4

CDR3: CASSSGTANSPLHF
DNA: TGTGCCAGCAGTTCCGGGACAGCAAATTCACCCCTCCACTTT
size: .
V: TRBV27
D: TRBD1
J: TRBJ1-6

CDR3: CASSLGGGHNYGYTF
DNA: TGTGCCAGCAGCTTAGGGGGCGGGCATAACTATGGCTACACCTTC
size: .
V: TRBV11-2
D: .
J: TRBJ1-2

CDR3: CASSRTPNYGYTF
DNA: TGTGCCAGCAGTCGGACACCTAACTATGGCTACACCTTC
size: .
V: TRBV6-2/TRBV6-3
D: .
J: TRBJ1-2

CDR3: CAISEPGFEQFF
DNA: TGTGCCATCAGTGAGCCAGGGTTTGAGCAGTTCTTC
size: .
V: TRBV10-3
D: .
J: TRBJ2-1

CDR3: CAPSGRGGAEETQYF
DNA: TGTGCCCCCAGCGGGAGGGGGGGGGCCGAAGAGACCCAGTACTTC
size: .
V: TRBV5-6
D: TRBD2
J: TRBJ2-5

CDR3: CASSPTASSNHNEQFF
DNA: TGCGCCAGCAGCCCCACGGCTAGCAGTAACCACAATGAGCAGTTCTTC
size: few
V: TRBV4-1
D: .
J: TRBJ2-1

CDR3: CASSELAGETDTQYF
DNA: TGTGCCAGCAGTGAGCTAGCGGGGGAAACAGATACGCAGTATTTT
size: .
V: TRBV25-1
D: TRBD2
J: TRBJ2-3

CDR3: CASRPPGASGGYTF
DNA: TGTGCCAGCAGGCCCCCGGGGGCTTCTGGTGGCTACACCTTC
size: once
V: TRBV6-5
D: .
J: TRBJ1-2

CDR3: CASSASVYNEQFF
DNA: TGTGCCAGCTCAGCCTCCGTCTACAATGAGCAGTTCTTC
size: .
V: TRBV18
D: .
J: TRBJ2-1

CDR3: CASGVEGYNEKLFF
DNA: TGTGCCAGTGGGGTAGAAGGGTATAATGAAAAACTGTTTTTT
size: once
V: TRBV21-1
D: .
J: TRBJ1-4

CDR3: CASSLQGTGELFF
DNA: TGTGCCAGCAGCCTCCAGGGCACCGGGGAGCTGTTTTTT
size: .
V: TRBV7-9
D: .
J: TRBJ2-2

CDR3: CAWRRDSSFYEQYF
DNA: TGTGCCTGGAGACGGGACAGTTCCTTCTACGAGCAGTACTTC
size: .
V: TRBV30
D: TRBD1
J: TRBJ2-7

CDR3: CASSYLAGEGYEQYF
DNA: TGTGCCAGCAGCTATCTAGCGGGAGAGGGTTACGAGCAGTACTTC
size: .
V: TRBV5-4
D: TRBD2
J: TRBJ2-7

CDR3: CATSEPKKEAFF
DNA: TGTGCCACCAGTGAGCCGAAAAAGGAAGCTTTCTTT
size: .
V: TRBV24-1
D: .
J: TRBJ1-1

CDR3: CASILGVGMGETQYF
DNA: TGTGCCAGTATTTTAGGAGTCGGGATGGGGGAGACCCAGTACTTC
size: .
V: TRBV6-5
D: .
J: TRBJ2-5

CDR3: CASSLGEPSSYEQYF
DNA: TGTGCCAGCAGCTTAGGGGAGCCGAGCTCCTACGAGCAGTACTTC
size: .
V: TRBV11-1
D: .
J: TRBJ2-7

CDR3: CASSRTDTQYF
DNA: TGTGCCAGCAGTCGAACAGATACGCAGTATTTT
size: once
V: TRBV12-3/TRBV12-4
D: .
J: TRBJ2-3

CDR3: CASSPPGLATYNEQFF
DNA: TGTGCCAGCTCACCACCGGGACTAGCAACCTACAATGAGCAGTTCTTC
size: .
V: TRBV18
D: TRBD2
J: TRBJ2-1

CDR3: CASSPGAGGALDTQYF
DNA: TGTGCCAGCAGTCCAGGAGCGGGGGGGGCCTTGGATACGCAGTATTTT
size: .
V: TRBV11-2
D: TRBD2
J: TRBJ2-3

CDR3: CATSDSSGANTGELFF
DNA: TGTGCCACCAGTGATTCTTCGGGGGCGAACACCGGGGAGCTGTTTTTT
size: .
V: TRBV24-1
D: .
J: TRBJ2-2

CDR3: CASSFGGGTEAFF
DNA: TGTGCCAGCAGCTTCGGCGGGGGCACTGAAGCTTTCTTT
size: .
V: TRBV5-6
D: .
J: TRBJ1-1

CDR3: CASSQLLLTGSSYNEQFF
DNA: TGCGCCAGCAGCCAACTCCTATTGACAGGGAGCTCCTACAATGAGCAGTTCTTC
size: .
V: TRBV4-1
D: TRBD1
J: TRBJ2-1

CDR3: CASSIAGVLEKLFF
DNA: TGTGCCAGTAGTATAGCGGGGGTTCTTGAAAAACTGTTTTTT
size: .
V: TRBV19
D: .
J: TRBJ1-4

CDR3: CASSYRTQGPPLSSYNSPLHF
DNA: TGTGCCAGCAGCTACAGGACTCAGGGTCCCCCCCTTAGCTCCTATAATTCACCCCTCCACTTT
size: .
V: TRBV21-1
D: .
J: TRBJ1-6

CDR3: CATSDQDRVTGYTF
DNA: TGTGCCACCAGTGACCAGGACAGGGTAACTGGCTACACCTTC
size: .
V: TRBV24-1
D: TRBD1
J: TRBJ1-2

CDR3: CASSLGLGDSPLHF
DNA: TGTGCCAGCAGCTTGGGATTGGGGGATTCACCCCTCCACTTT
size: once
V: TRBV5-4
D: .
J: TRBJ1-6

CDR3: CASSPHGGINTGELFF
DNA: TGTGCCAGCAGCCCCCACGGCGGGATTAACACCGGGGAGCTGTTTTTT
size: .
V: TRBV9
D: .
J: TRBJ2-2

CDR3: CASNPRVEHEKLFF
DNA: TGTGCCAGTAACCCCCGGGTCGAACATGAAAAACTGTTTTTT
size: once
V: TRBV19
D: .
J: TRBJ1-4

CDR3: CASSQDPTYEQYF
DNA: TGCGCCAGCAGCCAAGATCCCACCTACGAGCAGTACTTC
size: few
V: TRBV4-1
D: .
J: TRBJ2-7